This T cell receptor beta chain was obtained from a study of CD8 T cells in ankylosing spondylitis. The V gene's germline CDR1 is SGHDT and CDR2 YYEEEE. The V and J ends lost 0 bases and 3 bases respectively, with 13 bases between them. The CDR3 contains 16 residues. A single record per CDR3 protein comes from TCRdb applying MiXCR to the 5' RACE reads. The sample comprises some 840,000 distinct CDR3 sequences, 12% of which are singletons, and more than 0.5% rests with the top ten. This clonotype appeared many times. Its antigen is not identified. Findings of the study overall: There was a TCR beta motif, made of several highly homologous variants, that appeared characteristic of ankylosing spondylitis blood. Clones linked with disease were CD8+ and fairly uncommon in the peripheral blood.

The material sequenced was blood, either unsorted or a sorted T cell fraction (not recorded which). This chain joins TRBV5-6 and TRBJ2-1; possibly TRBD2 for D (5 bases). The receptor was derived from a male donor with ankylosing spondylitis. The CDR3 protein is CASSLGAGLNYNEQFF. The DNA for the CDR3 is TGTGCCAGCAGCTTGGGGGCCGGACTTAACTACAATGAGCAGTTCTTC.